A selection of T cell receptor beta chains follows, all from one sample in a study of shared clonotypes between healthy human individuals. The table came from immunoSEQ multiplex PCR; TCRdb's copy has only in-frame clones and leaves some out. The table has around 180,000 clones, approximately 95% seen once; the top ten hold more than 0.065%. The source material was naive CD4+ T cells sorted from blood. These receptors came from a young woman in good health. Each CDR3 is given with its conserved first and last residue. A D gene is named only where the DNA matches it firmly. Clone size is given for some rows only: seen once, a few or many times, or a class if the clone is expanded.

>TRBJ2-3|NA|TRBV11-3|TRBD2
TGTGCCAGCAGCTTAGGGGTGACTAGCGACCTCACAGATACGCAGTATTTT
CASSLGVTSDLTDTQYF
>TRBJ2-2|few|TRBV10-1|NA
TGCGCCACCACAACGGGTACCGGGGAGCTGTTTTTT
CATTTGTGELFF
>TRBJ2-3|once|TRBV5-1|NA
TGCGCCAGCAGCCCTCAGGGGCCTGTCCCAGATACGCAGTATTTT
CASSPQGPVPDTQYF
>TRBJ1-2|NA|TRBV6-1|NA
TGTGCCAGCAGTGCTGGCGGGGCTGTCCCCTTATTTTACACCTTC
CASSAGGAVPLFYTF
>TRBJ1-1|NA|TRBV4-2|NA
TGTGCCAGCAGCTTTCAGGACAGTGTAGCTTTCTTT
CASSFQDSVAFF
>TRBJ2-7|NA|TRBV30|NA
TGTGCCTGGAGTGTGAGGAACGAGCAGTACTTC
CAWSVRNEQYF
>TRBJ1-1|once|TRBV28|NA
TGTGCCAGCAGTTTAGGGGGGATCCTGAACACTGAAGCTTTCTTT
CASSLGGILNTEAFF
>TRBJ2-5|NA|TRBV28|TRBD2
TGTGCCAGTGGACTGTCTACTAGCGGGAGGTGGGAGACCCAGTACTTC
CASGLSTSGRWETQYF
>TRBJ2-3|NA|TRBV28|TRBD2
TGTGCCAGCAGCACTAGCGGGAGGGCCATAGATACGCAGTATTTT
CASSTSGRAIDTQYF
>TRBJ1-6|NA|TRBV28|NA
TGTGCCAGCAGTGCCCCGGGAAGCACGGGCTCCTATAATTCACCCCTCCACTTT
CASSAPGSTGSYNSPLHF
>TRBJ2-7|NA|TRBV28|NA
TGTGCCAGCAGTTCCGCCCTTATGGAAGGGCAGTACTTC
CASSSALMEGQYF
>TRBJ2-7|NA|TRBV5-1|NA
TGCGCCAGCAGCCCCTCCACTAGGGGAGGCCTCTACGAGCAGTACTTC
CASSPSTRGGLYEQYF
>TRBJ2-7|few|TRBV6-6|NA
TGTGCCAGCTGGGAGGAGGGCCAGTACGAGCAGTACTTC
CASWEEGQYEQYF
>TRBJ2-7|NA|TRBV14|TRBD2
TGTGCCAGCAGCCGGGGGTTGAGCGGGGCCGTCGACGAGCAGTACTTC
CASSRGLSGAVDEQYF
>TRBJ2-7|NA|TRBV18|TRBD2
TGTGCCAGCTCCCCCGGGACTAGCGTCTCCTACGAGCAGTACTTC
CASSPGTSVSYEQYF
>TRBJ2-3|NA|TRBV18|NA
TGTGCCAGCTCAGGCCCGGGAAACACAGATACGCAGTATTTT
CASSGPGNTDTQYF
>TRBJ2-7|NA|TRBV27|NA
TGTGCCAGCAGGAGACTGCAACACCCCTACGAGCAGTACTTC
CASRRLQHPYEQYF
>TRBJ1-1|NA|TRBV2|NA
TGTGCCAGCAGCCCCAATGGGGTCACTGAAGCTTTCTTT
CASSPNGVTEAFF
>TRBJ2-2|NA|TRBV2|NA
TGTGCCAGCAGTGAAATGAGGGGGACCGGGGAGCTGTTTTTT
CASSEMRGTGELFF
>TRBJ2-1|NA|TRBV7-9|NA
TGTGCCAGCAGCTTCGCCGCGGACAATGAGCAGTTCTTC
CASSFAADNEQFF
>TRBJ1-5|NA|TRBV6-1|NA
TGTGCCAGCAGTGAAATAATTGGGCAGCCCCAGCATTTT
CASSEIIGQPQHF
>TRBJ1-1|NA|TRBV2|NA
TGTGCCAGCACGCCCAGCCTAAGGACGGACCGAATGAACACTGAAGCTTTCTTT
CASTPSLRTDRMNTEAFF
>TRBJ2-7|NA|TRBV11-3|NA
TGTGCCAGCAGCTTAGGGGGTTCCTACGAGCAGTACTTC
CASSLGGSYEQYF
>TRBJ2-1|NA|TRBV2|TRBD1
TGTGCCACGGTAGCGGACAGGGGTTTGAATGAGCAGTTCTTC
CATVADRGLNEQFF
>TRBJ2-7|NA|TRBV18|NA
TGTGCCAGCTCACCGAGCACGGTCCACGAGCAGTACTTC
CASSPSTVHEQYF
>TRBJ1-2|NA|TRBV6-1|NA
TGTGCCAGCAGTGAAGCAGGGGGGAAAGACTATGGCTACACCTTC
CASSEAGGKDYGYTF
>TRBJ2-1|NA|TRBV19|TRBD1
TGTGCCAGTAGTCGGGACAGGGGTTCCTACAATGAGCAGTTCTTC
CASSRDRGSYNEQFF
>TRBJ2-7|NA|TRBV28|NA
TGTGCCAGCGGTATTCTCATCGGGACACACGAGCAGTACTTC
CASGILIGTHEQYF
>TRBJ2-5|NA|TRBV25-1|NA
TGTGCCAGCAGCGTAGGGGAGACCCAGTACTTC
CASSVGETQYF
>TRBJ2-5|NA|TRBV29-1|NA
TGCAGCGGGGGGAGGGGGCTTGAGACCCAGTACTTC
CSGGRGLETQYF
>TRBJ2-7|NA|TRBV28|NA
TGTGCCAGCAGTTTAGGGGCTGCGAACAACTACGAGCAGTACTTC
CASSLGAANNYEQYF
>TRBJ2-7|NA|TRBV27|NA
TGTGCCAGCAGTTTTTTCAAAGACAGTGAGAGATCCTACGAGCAGTACTTC
CASSFFKDSERSYEQYF
>TRBJ2-7|NA|TRBV4-1|TRBD2
TGCGCCAGCAGCCAAGAGAGGTCTAGCGGGACCCTCTACGAGCAGTACTTC
CASSQERSSGTLYEQYF
>TRBJ2-7|NA|TRBV28|NA
TGTGCCACTACGGGAGAAAGGTACGAGCAGTACTTC
CATTGERYEQYF
>TRBJ2-3|NA|TRBV11-3|TRBD2
TGTGCCAGCAGCCCCGGGGGAAGCGGGGGAGGAGATACGCAGTATTTT
CASSPGGSGGGDTQYF
>TRBJ2-7|NA|TRBV4-1|NA
TGCGCCAGCAGCCAAGCCACGACTTCGGGCTACGAGCAGTACTTC
CASSQATTSGYEQYF
>TRBJ2-7|NA|TRBV5-4|TRBD1
TGTGCCAGCAGCCCCCCCGGAGGACAGGGCTCCAACGAGCAGTACTTC
CASSPPGGQGSNEQYF
>TRBJ1-4|NA|TRBV7-9|NA
TGTGCCAGCAGCTTAGTTGGGAGACAGGAAAAACTGTTTTTT
CASSLVGRQEKLFF
>TRBJ2-2|NA|TRBV7-7|NA
TGTGCCAGCACCCCTTGGCAGACCGGGGAGCTGTTTTTT
CASTPWQTGELFF
>TRBJ2-7|NA|TRBV5-1|TRBD1
TGCGCCAGCAGCTGGACAGGGGACTCCTACGAGCAGTACTTC
CASSWTGDSYEQYF
>TRBJ2-7|NA|TRBV5-1|TRBD2
TGCGCCAGCAGCCGGGATAGCGGGATGTACGAGCAGTACTTC
CASSRDSGMYEQYF
>TRBJ2-7|few|TRBV2|NA
TGTGCCAGCCCAGAATTGCGCTCCTACGAGCAGTACTTC
CASPELRSYEQYF
>TRBJ2-5|NA|TRBV6-1|NA
TGTGCCAGCAGTGAAGTTCCGAGCGCCTGGACCCAGTACTTC
CASSEVPSAWTQYF